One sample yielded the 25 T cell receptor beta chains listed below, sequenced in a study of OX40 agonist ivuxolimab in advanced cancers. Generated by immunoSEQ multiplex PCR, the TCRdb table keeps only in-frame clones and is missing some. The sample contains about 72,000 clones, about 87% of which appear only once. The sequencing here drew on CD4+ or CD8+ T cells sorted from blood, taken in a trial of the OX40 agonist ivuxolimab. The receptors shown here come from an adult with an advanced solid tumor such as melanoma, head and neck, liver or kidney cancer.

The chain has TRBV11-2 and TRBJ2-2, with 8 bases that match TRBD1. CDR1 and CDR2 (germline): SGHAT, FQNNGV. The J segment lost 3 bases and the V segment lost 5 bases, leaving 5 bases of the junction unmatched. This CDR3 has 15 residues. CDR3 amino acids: CASSAGTGYTGELFF. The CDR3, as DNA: TGTGCCAGCAGCGCCGGGACAGGCTACACCGGGGAGCTGTTTTTT.

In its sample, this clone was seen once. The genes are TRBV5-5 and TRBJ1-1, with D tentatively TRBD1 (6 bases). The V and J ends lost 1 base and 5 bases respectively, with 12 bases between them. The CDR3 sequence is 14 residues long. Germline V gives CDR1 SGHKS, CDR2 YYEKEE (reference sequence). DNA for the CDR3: TGTGCCAGCAGCTTGACAGGGAGTCGAACTGAAGCTTTCTTT. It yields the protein CASSLTGSRTEAFF.

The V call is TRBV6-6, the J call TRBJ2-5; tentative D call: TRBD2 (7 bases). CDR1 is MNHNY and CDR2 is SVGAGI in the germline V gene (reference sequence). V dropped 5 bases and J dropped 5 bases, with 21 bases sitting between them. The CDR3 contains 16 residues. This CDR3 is CASSPQGRGRGETQYF. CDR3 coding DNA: TGTGCCAGCAGTCCGCAGGGGCGGGGGAGAGGGGAGACCCAGTACTTC.

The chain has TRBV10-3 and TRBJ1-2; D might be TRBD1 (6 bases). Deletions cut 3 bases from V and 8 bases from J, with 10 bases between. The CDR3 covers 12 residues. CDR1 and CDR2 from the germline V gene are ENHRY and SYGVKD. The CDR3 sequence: CAISEGGSGYTF. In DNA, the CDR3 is TGTGCCATCAGTGAAGGGGGGAGCGGCTACACCTTC.

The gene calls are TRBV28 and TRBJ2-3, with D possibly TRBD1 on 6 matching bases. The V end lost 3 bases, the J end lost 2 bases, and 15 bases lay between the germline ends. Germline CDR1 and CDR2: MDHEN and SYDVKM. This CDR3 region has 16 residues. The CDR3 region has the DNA TGTGCCAGCAGTTTCTACAGGGATATTCACACAGATACGCAGTATTTT. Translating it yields CASSFYRDIHTDTQYF.

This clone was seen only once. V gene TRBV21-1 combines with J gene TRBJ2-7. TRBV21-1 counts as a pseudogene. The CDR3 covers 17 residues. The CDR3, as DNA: TGTGCCAGCAGCAAAGTGGGGGGCCGGGCTCCCTCCTACGAGCAGTACTTC. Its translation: CASSKVGGRAPSYEQYF.

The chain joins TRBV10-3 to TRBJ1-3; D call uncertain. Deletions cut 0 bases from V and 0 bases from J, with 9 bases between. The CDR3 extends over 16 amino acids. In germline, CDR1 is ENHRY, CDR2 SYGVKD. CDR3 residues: CAISESDGHSGNTIYF. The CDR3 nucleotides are TGTGCCATCAGTGAGTCTGACGGCCACTCTGGAAACACCATATATTTT.

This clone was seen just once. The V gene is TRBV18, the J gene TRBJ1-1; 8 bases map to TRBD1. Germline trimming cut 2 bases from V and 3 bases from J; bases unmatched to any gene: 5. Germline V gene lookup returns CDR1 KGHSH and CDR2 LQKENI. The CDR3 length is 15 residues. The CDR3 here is CASSPEQGAYTEAFF. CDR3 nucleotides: TGTGCCAGCTCACCAGAGCAGGGGGCGTACACTGAAGCTTTCTTT.

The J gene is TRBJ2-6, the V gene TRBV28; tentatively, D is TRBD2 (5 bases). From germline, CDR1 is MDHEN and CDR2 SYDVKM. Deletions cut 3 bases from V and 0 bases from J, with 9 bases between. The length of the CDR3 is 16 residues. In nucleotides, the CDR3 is TGTGCCAGCAGTTTGATCGGGAACTCTGGGGCCAACGTCCTGACTTTC. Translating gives CASSLIGNSGANVLTF.

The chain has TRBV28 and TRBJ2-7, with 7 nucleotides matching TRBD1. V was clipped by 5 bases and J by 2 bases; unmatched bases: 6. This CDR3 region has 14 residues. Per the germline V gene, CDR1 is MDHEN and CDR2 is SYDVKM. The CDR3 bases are TGTGCCAGCAGTCCGAACAGGGGAACCTACGAGCAGTACTTC. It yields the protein CASSPNRGTYEQYF.

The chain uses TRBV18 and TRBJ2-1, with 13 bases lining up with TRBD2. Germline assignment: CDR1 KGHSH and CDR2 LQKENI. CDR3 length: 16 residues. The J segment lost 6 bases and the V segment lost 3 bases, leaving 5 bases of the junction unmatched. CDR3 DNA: TGTGCCAGCTCACCTTTAGGACTAGCGGGAGCCAATGAGCAGTTCTTC. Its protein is CASSPLGLAGANEQFF.

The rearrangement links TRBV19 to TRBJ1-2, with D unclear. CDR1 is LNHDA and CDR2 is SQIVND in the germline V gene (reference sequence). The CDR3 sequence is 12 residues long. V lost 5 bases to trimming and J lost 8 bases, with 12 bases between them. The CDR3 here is CASSYLEAGYTF. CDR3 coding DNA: TGTGCCAGTAGTTACTTAGAAGCAGGCTACACCTTC. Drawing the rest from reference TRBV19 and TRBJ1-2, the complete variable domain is DGGITQSPKYLFRKEGQNVTLSCEQNLNHDAMYWYRQDPGQGLRLIYYSQIVNDFQKGDIAEGYSVSREKKESFPLTVTSAQKNPTAFYLCASSYLEAGYTFGSGTRLTVV.

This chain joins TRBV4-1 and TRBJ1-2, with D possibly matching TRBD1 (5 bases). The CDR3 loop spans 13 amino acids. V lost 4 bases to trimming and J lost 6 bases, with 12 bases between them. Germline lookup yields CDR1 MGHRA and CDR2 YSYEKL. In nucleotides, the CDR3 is TGCGCCAGCAGCCTGCAGGGTGGAGATGGCTACACCTTC. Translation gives CASSLQGGDGYTF.

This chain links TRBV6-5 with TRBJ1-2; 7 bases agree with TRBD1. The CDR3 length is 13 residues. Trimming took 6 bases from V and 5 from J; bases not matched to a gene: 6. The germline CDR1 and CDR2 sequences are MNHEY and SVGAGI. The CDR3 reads CASRQTGRYGYTF. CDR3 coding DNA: TGTGCCAGCAGACAGACAGGGAGGTATGGCTACACCTTC.

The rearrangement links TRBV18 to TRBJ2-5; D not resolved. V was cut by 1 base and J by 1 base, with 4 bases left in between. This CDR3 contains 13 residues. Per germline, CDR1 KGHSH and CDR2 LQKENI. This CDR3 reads CASSPQGQETQYF. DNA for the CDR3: TGTGCCAGCTCACCACAGGGCCAAGAGACCCAGTACTTC.

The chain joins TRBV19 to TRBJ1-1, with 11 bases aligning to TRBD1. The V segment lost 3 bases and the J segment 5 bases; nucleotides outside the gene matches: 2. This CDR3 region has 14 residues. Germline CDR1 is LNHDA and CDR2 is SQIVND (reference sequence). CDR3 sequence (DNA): TGTGCCAGTAGTATTGGGACAGGGGGAACTGAAGCTTTCTTT. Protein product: CASSIGTGGTEAFF.

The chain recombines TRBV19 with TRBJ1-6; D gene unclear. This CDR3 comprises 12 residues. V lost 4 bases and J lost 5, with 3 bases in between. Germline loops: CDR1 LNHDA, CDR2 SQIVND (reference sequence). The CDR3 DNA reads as TGTGCCAGTAGTAGGGATAATTCACCCCTCCACTTT. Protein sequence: CASSRDNSPLHF. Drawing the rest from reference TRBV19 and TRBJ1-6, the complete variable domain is DGGITQSPKYLFRKEGQNVTLSCEQNLNHDAMYWYRQDPGQGLRLIYYSQIVNDFQKGDIAEGYSVSREKKESFPLTVTSAQKNPTAFYLCASSRDNSPLHFGNGTRLTVT.

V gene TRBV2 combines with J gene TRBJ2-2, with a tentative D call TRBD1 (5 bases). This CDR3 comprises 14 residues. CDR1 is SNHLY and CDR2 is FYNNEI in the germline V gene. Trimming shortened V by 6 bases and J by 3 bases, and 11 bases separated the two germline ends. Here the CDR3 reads CASRGQGDTGELFF. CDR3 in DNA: TGTGCCAGCAGGGGCCAGGGCGACACCGGGGAGCTGTTTTTT.

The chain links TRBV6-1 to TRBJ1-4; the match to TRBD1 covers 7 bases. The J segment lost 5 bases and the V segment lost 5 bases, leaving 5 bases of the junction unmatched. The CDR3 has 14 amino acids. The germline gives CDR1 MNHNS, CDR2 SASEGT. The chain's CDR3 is CASSSGGQNEKLFF. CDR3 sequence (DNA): TGTGCCAGCAGTTCCGGGGGACAGAATGAAAAACTGTTTTTT.

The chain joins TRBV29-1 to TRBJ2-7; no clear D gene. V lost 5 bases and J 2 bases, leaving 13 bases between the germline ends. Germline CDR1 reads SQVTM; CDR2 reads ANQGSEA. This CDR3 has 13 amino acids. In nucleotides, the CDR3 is TGCAGCGTTTCGCGCATACAAACCTACGAGCAGTACTTC. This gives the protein CSVSRIQTYEQYF.

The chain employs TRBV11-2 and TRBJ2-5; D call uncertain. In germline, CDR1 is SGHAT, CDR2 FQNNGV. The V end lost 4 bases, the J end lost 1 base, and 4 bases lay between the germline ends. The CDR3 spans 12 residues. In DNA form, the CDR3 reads TGTGCCAGCAGCTCGCTCCAAGAGACCCAGTACTTC. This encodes CASSSLQETQYF.

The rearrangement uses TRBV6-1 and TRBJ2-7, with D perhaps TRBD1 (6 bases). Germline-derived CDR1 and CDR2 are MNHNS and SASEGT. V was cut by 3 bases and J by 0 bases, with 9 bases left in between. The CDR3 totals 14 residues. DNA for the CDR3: TGTGCCAGCAGTGACCGAGGGGGCTCCTACGAGCAGTACTTC. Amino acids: CASSDRGGSYEQYF.

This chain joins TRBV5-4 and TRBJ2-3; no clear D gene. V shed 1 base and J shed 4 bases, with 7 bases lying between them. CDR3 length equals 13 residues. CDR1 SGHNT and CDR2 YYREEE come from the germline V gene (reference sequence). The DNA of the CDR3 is TGTGCCAGCAGCTTGTATGAGGCAGATACGCAGTATTTT. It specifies CASSLYEADTQYF.

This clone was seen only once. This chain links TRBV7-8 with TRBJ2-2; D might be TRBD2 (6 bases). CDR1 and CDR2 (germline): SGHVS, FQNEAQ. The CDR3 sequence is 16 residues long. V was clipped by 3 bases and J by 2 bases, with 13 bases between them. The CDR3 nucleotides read TGTGCCAGCAGCTTTATGGGACTCCGAAACACCGGGGAGCTGTTTTTT. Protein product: CASSFMGLRNTGELFF.

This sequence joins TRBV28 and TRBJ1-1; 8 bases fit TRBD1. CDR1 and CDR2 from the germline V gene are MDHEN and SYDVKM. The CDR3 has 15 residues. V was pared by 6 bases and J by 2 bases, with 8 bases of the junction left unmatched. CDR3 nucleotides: TGTGCCAGCAGACCGCTCGACAGGGGAAACACTGAAGCTTTCTTT. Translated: CASRPLDRGNTEAFF.